This TCR beta chain was recovered during a study of cytomegalovirus exposure and HLA in healthy donors. Study conclusions and caveats: While the bulk of TCR sequences proved rare, some public TCRs turned up in many donors. The study flagged some 170 TCR beta chains as cytomegalovirus-associated.

Data came from immunoSEQ multiplex PCR; TCRdb stores just in-frame clones and leaves some out. This table holds roughly 180,000 clones, roughly nine tenths found once. V was pared by 6 bases and J by 2 bases, with 2 bases of the junction left unmatched. Germline values: CDR1 MNHEY, CDR2 SMNVEV (reference sequence). This CDR3 region has 13 residues. With regard to this clone: The antigen is undetermined.

This clonotype was obtained from a man younger than 45 in good health and CMV-seropositive. The chain is built from TRBV27 and TRBJ2-7, with 9 positions matching TRBD1. Input material: PBMCs. The CDR3 loop reads CASRGTGPYEQYF. The CDR3 DNA follows: TGTGCCAGCAGGGGGACAGGGCCCTACGAGCAGTACTTC.